This T cell receptor (beta chain) was profiled in a study of CD8+CD57+ T cells in acquired aplastic anemia (dated 2018 in TCRdb). In the study overall: Extracted DNA from sorted CD4+ and CD8+ cells averaged around 3.3 ug, ranging from roughly 0.17 to 27.4 ug. CD8+CD57+ expansion was defined as frequency above the mean frequency observed in healthy subjects. General conclusions and limits of the study: No significant difference in CD8+ Simpson's diversity was found between patients and healthy controls (P=0.060). Twenty-nine CD8+ CDR3 sequences were shared between patients and controls but appeared highly expressed in patients and within their immunodominant clones.

As for this clonotype: The target of this receptor is not known. Per-base quality was not reported, and no clone a single base away is much larger than it.

Patients chosen for sequencing had shown expansion of CD8+CD57+ cells by flow cytometry. Severe acquired aplastic anemia was diagnosed in all patients according to International Study of Aplastic Anemia and Agranulocytosis and Camitta criteria. No patient had received any therapy when blood was sampled. In the study, sorted CD4+ and CD8+ blood T cells from patients with severe aplastic anemia and from healthy subjects underwent deep sequencing of TCR repertoires. Patients were enrolled under clinicaltrials.gov protocols 00001620, 01623167, 00001397, 00071045, 00081523 and 00961064 in the USA. Ficoll-Paque density gradient centrifugation was used to isolate peripheral blood mononuclear cells. CD4+ and CD8+ T cells were sorted by FACS or magnetic beads before DNA extraction. Profiling of TCR beta VDJ combinations and CDR3 sequences used genomic DNA as the template. An Illumina HiSeq 2000 was used for TCR repertoire sequencing. The original methods were these. TRBV/TRBJ rearrangement plots, CDR3 size and DJ length profiles, and Simpson's diversity index were used to evaluate the repertoires. The immunodominant clone was defined as the most abundant DNA sequence in deep sequencing data. CDR3 amino acid sequences were checked for sharing across subjects and were also compared against the VDJdb database and published repertoires. The public reads were quality trimmed at Q25 with fastp and then assembled into clones with MiXCR by TCRdb, keeping productive beta chains. Each CDR3 protein appears once, grouped with its most common genes and DNA. None of the V and J calls come from the authors' own analysis; TCRdb made them. The sample contains some 180,000 distinct CDR3 sequences, around 60% of them found a single time. The ten largest clones take up more than 40% of the sample.

V and J lose 3 bases and 2 bases, and a span of 14 bases separates them. The germline V gene supplies CDR1 SGHTA and CDR2 FQGNSA. The CDR3 runs 15 amino acids, cysteine and phenylalanine included. The CDR3 DNA has 45 bases and is translated from base 1. The receptor chain draws on TRBV7-2 and TRBJ2-7; the D segment could be TRBD1, given 6 matching bases. This sequence was found in a human donor with aplastic anemia. The sample comprised sorted CD4+, CD8+, or CD8+CD57+ T cells (not recorded which) from PBMCs. CDR3 reads: CASSFQGSVPYEQYF. The DNA reads as follows: TGTGCCAGCAGCTTCCAGGGGAGTGTCCCCTACGAGCAGTACTTC.